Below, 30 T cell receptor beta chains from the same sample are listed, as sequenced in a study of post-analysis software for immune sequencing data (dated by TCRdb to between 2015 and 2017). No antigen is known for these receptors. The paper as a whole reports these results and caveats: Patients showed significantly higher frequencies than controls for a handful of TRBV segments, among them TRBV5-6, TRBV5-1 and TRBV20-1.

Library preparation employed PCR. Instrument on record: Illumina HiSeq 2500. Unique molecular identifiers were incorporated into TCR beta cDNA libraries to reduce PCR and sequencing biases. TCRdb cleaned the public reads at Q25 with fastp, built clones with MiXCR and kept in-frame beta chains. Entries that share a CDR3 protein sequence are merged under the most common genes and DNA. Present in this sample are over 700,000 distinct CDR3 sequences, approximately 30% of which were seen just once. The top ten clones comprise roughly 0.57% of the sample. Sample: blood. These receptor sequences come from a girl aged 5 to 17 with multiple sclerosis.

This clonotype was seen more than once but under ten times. CDR3 amino acids: CASSARDSRYTF. As DNA, the CDR3 is TGTGCCAGCAGCGCCCGGGACAGCCGCTACACCTTC. The chain carries TRBV6-5 and TRBJ1-2, with 7 bases lining up with TRBD1. V lost 6 bases, J lost 9 bases, and 7 bases stayed unmatched. The CDR3 is 12 amino acids. The germline CDR1 and CDR2 sequences are MNHEY and SVGAGI.

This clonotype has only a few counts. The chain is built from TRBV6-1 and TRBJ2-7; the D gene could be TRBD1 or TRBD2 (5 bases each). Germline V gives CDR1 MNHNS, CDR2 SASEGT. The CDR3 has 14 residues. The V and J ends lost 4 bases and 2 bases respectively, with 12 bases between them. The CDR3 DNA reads TGTGCCAGCAGTGCTAATGGGGGAACCTACGAGCAGTACTTC. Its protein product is CASSANGGTYEQYF.

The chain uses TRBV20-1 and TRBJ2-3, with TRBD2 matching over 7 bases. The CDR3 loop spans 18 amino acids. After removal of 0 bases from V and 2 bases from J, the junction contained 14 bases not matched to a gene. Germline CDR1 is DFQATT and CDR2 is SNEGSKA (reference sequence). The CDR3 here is CSARDFSPGGQNTDTQYF. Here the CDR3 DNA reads TGCAGTGCTAGAGATTTTTCACCGGGAGGCCAAAACACAGATACGCAGTATTTT.

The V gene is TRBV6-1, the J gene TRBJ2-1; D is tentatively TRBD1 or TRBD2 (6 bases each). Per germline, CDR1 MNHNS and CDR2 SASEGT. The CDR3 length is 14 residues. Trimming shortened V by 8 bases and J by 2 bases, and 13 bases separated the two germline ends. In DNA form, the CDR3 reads TGTGCCAGCGATTCGGGGGCACCCTACAATGAGCAGTTCTTC. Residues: CASDSGAPYNEQFF.

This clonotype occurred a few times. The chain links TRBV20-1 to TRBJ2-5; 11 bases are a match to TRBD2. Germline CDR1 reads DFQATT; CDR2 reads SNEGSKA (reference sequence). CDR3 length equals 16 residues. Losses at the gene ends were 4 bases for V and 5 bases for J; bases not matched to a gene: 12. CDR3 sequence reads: CSAKIPGLAAGETQYF. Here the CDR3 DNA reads TGCAGTGCTAAAATACCGGGACTAGCGGCAGGGGAGACCCAGTACTTC.

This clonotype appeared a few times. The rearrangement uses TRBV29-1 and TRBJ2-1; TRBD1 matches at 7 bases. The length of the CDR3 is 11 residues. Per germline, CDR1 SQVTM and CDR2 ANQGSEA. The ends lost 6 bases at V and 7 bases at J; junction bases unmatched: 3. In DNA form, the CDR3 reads TGCAGCGTGAACAGGGGTAATGAGCAGTTCTTC. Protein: CSVNRGNEQFF.

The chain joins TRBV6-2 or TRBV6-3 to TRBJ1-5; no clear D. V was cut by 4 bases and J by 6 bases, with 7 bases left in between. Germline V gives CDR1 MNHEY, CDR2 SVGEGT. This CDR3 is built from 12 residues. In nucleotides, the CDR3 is TGTGCCAGCAGTTCGTCGGTTCAGCCCCAGCATTTT. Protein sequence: CASSSSVQPQHF.

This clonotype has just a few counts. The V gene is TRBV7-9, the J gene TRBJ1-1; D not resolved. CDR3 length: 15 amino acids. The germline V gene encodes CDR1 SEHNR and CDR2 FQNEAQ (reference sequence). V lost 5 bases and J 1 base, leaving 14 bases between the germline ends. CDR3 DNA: TGTGCCAGCAGCGAAATCTCTTTGGGGAACACTGAAGCTTTCTTT. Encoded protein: CASSEISLGNTEAFF.

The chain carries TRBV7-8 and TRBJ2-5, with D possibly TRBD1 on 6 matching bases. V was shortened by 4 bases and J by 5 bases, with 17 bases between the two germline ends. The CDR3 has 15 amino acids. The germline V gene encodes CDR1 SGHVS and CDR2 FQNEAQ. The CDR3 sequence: CASSSGVQGEETQYF. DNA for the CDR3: TGTGCCAGCAGCTCAGGCGTACAGGGCGAGGAGACCCAGTACTTC. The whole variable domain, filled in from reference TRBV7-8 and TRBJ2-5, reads GAGVSQSPRYKVAKRGQDVALRCDPISGHVSLFWYQQALGQGPEFLTYFQNEAQLDKSGLPSDRFFAERPEGSVSTLKIQRTQQEDSAVYLCASSSGVQGEETQYFGPGTRLLVL.

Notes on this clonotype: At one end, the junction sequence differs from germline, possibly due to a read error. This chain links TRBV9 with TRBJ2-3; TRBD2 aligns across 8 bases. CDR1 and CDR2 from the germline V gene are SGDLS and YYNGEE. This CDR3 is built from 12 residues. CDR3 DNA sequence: TGCGCCAGCAGCGGGAGTGGGGATACGCAGTATTTT. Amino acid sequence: CASSGSGDTQYF.

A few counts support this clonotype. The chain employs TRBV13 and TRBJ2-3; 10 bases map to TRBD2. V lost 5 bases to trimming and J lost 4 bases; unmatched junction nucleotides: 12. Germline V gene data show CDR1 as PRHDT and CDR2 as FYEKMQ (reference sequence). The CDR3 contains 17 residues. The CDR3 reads CASSHLLAGDPPDTQYF. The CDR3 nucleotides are TGTGCCAGCAGCCATCTTCTAGCGGGAGATCCCCCAGATACGCAGTATTTT.

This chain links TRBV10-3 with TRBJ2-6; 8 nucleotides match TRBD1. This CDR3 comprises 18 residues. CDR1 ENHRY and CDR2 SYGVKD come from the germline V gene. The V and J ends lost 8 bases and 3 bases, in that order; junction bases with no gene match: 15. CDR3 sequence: CAIGGIRTGFSGANVLTF. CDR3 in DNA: TGTGCCATCGGAGGGATTCGGACAGGGTTCAGTGGGGCCAACGTCCTGACTTTC.

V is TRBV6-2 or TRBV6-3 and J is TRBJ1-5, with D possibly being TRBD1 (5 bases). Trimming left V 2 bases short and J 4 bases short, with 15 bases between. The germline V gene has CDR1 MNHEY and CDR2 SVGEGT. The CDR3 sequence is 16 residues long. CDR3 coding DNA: TGTGCCAGCAGTTACCCCAAGCAGGGAAGAAATCAGCCCCAGCATTTT. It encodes CASSYPKQGRNQPQHF.

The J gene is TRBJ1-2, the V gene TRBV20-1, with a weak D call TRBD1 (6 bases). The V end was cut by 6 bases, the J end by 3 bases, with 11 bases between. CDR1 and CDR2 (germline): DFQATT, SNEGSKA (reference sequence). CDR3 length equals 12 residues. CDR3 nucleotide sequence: TGCAGTGCCCTGGGGGGCCACTATGGCTACACCTTC. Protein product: CSALGGHYGYTF.

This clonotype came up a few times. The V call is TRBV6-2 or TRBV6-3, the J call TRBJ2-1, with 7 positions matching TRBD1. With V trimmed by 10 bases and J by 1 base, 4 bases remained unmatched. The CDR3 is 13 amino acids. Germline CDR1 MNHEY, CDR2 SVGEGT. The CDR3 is CATQGESYNEQFF. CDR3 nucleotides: TGTGCCACCCAGGGGGAGTCCTACAATGAGCAGTTCTTC.

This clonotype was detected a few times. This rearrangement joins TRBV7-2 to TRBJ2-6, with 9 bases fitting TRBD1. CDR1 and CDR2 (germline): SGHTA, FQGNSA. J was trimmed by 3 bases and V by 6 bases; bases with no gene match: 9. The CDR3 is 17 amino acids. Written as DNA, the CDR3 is TGTGCCAGCAGTTCGACAGGGGGGCGAGGTGGGGCCAACGTCCTGACTTTC. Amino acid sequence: CASSSTGGRGGANVLTF.

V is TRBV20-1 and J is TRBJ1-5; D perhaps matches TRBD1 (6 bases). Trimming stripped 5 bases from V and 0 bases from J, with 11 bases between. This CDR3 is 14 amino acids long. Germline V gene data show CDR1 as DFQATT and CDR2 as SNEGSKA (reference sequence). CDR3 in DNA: TGCAGTGCTCCGGACAGCTATAGCAATCAGCCCCAGCATTTT. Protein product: CSAPDSYSNQPQHF.

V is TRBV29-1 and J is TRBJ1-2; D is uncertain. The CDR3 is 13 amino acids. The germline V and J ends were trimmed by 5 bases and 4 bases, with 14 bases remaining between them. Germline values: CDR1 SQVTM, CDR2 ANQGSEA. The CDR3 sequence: CSVTSAWGYGYTF. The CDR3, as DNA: TGCAGCGTTACCTCGGCGTGGGGCTATGGCTACACCTTC.

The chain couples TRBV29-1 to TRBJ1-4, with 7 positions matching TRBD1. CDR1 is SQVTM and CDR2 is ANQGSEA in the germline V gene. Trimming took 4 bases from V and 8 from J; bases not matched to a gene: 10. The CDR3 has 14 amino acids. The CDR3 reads CSVASRAGGEKLFF. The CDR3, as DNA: TGCAGCGTTGCCTCGAGGGCAGGGGGGGAAAAACTGTTTTTT.

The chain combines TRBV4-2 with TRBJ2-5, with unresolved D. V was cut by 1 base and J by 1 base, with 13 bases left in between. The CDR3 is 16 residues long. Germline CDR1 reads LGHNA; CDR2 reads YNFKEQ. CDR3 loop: CASSQVSGQPQETQYF. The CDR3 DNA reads TGTGCCAGCAGCCAAGTTAGTGGCCAGCCCCAAGAGACCCAGTACTTC.

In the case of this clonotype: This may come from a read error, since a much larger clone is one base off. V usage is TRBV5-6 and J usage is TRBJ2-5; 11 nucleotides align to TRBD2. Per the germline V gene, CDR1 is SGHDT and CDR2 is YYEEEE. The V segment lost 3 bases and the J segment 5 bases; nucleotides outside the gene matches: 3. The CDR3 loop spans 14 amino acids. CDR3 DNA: TGTGCCAGCAGCTGGGGACTAGCGGAGGAGACCCAGTACTTC. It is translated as CASSWGLAEETQYF. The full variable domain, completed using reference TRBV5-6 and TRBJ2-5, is DAGVTQSPTHLIKTRGQQVTLRCSPKSGHDTVSWYQQALGQGPQFIFQYYEEEERQRGNFPDRFSGHQFPNYSSELNVNALLLGDSALYLCASSWGLAEETQYFGPGTRLLVL.

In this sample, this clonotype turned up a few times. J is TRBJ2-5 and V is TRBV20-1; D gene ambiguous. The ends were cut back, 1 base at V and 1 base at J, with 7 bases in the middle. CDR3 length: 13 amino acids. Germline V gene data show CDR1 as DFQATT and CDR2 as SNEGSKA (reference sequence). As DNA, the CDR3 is TGCAGTGCTAGAGTTCCCTTCCAAGAGACCCAGTACTTC. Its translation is CSARVPFQETQYF.

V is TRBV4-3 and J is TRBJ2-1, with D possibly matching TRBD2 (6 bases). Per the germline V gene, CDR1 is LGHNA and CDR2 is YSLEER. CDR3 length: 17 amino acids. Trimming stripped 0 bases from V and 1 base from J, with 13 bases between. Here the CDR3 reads CASSQDKEGRSYNEQFF. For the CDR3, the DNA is TGCGCCAGCAGCCAAGATAAGGAGGGGAGGTCCTACAATGAGCAGTTCTTC.

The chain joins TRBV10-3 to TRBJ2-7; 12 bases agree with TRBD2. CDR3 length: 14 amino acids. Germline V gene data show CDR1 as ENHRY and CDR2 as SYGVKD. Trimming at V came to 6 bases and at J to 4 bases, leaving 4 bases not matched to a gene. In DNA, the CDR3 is TGTGCCATCAGCCTAGCGGGAGGGCCTTACGAGCAGTACTTC. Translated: CAISLAGGPYEQYF.

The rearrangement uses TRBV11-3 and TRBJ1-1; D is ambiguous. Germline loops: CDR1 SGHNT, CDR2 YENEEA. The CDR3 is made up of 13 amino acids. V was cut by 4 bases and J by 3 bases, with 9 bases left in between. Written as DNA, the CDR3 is TGTGCCAGCAGCTCCGGAATGGACACTGAAGCTTTCTTT. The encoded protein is CASSSGMDTEAFF.

In DNA form, the CDR3 reads TGCAGTGCTACACAGGGGGCTGGTTCACCCCTCCACTTT. The encoded protein is CSATQGAGSPLHF. V usage is TRBV20-1 and J usage is TRBJ1-6; TRBD1 agrees at 9 bases. After removal of 4 bases from V and 9 bases from J, the junction contained 4 bases not matched to a gene. Germline loops: CDR1 DFQATT, CDR2 SNEGSKA (reference sequence). The CDR3 has 13 amino acids.

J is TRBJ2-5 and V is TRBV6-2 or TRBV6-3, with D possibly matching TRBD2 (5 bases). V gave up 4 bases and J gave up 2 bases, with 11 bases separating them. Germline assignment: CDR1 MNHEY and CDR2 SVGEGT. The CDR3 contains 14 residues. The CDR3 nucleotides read TGTGCCAGCAGTTTCCTAGCCACACAAGAGACCCAGTACTTC. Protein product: CASSFLATQETQYF.

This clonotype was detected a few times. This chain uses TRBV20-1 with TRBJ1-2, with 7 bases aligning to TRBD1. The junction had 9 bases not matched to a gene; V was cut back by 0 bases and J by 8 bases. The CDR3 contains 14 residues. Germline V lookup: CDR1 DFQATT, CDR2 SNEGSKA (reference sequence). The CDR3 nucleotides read TGCAGTGCTAGAGATTTTGGCAGGGGGGGCGGCTACACCTTC. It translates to CSARDFGRGGGYTF.

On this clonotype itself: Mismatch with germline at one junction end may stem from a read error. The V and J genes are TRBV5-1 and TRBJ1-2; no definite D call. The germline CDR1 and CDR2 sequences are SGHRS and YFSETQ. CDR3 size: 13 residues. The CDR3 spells CAGSFDRSYGYTF. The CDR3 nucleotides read TGCGCCGGCAGCTTTGATCGAAGCTATGGCTACACCTTC. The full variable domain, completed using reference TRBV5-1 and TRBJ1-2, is KAGVTQTPRYLIKTRGQQVTLSCSPISGHRSVSWYQQTPGQGLQFLFEYFSETQRNKGNFPGRFSGRQFSNSRSEMNVSTLELGDSALYLCAGSFDRSYGYTFGSGTRLTVV.

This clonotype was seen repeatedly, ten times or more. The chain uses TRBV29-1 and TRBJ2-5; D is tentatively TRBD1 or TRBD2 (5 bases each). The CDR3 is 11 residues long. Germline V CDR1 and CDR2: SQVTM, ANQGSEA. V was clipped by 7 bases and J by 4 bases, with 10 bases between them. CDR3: CSGRDPETQYF. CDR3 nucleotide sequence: TGCAGCGGCCGGGACCCAGAGACCCAGTACTTC.